Below, one T cell receptor (beta chain) is given with its context. This specimen comes from a study of radiotherapy plus CTLA-4 blockade in lung cancer. About the research overall: Disease control was achieved by around 30% of patients, and objective responses by 18%.

The CDR3 runs 13 residues. V gave up 7 bases and J gave up 0 bases, with 7 bases separating them. CDR1 and CDR2 (germline): MDHEN, SYDVKM. The assay was immunoSEQ multiplex PCR, and TCRdb's table has in-frame clones only and misses some. The sample lists about 45,000 clones, around 63% occurring once. Ipilimumab CTLA-4 blockade and focal radiation were given to patients with chemo-refractory metastatic non-small-cell lung cancer. The gene calls are TRBV28 and TRBJ1-5; no clear D gene. The sequence was collected from a human donor with non-small cell lung cancer who had a partial response to radiotherapy plus ipilimumab. Here the sequenced sample was peripheral blood, taken from a patient treated with radiotherapy plus ipilimumab. The DNA of the CDR3 is TGTGCCAGCAATATCTATAGCAATCAGCCCCAGCATTTT. This sequence encodes CASNIYSNQPQHF. The full variable domain, rest sourced from reference TRBV28 and TRBJ1-5, is DVKVTQSSRYLVKRTGEKVFLECVQDMDHENMFWYRQDPGLGLRLIYFSYDVKMKEKGDIPEGYSVSREKKERFSLILESASTNQTSMYLCASNIYSNQPQHFGDGTRLSIL.